Below, 25 T cell receptor beta chains from the same sample are listed, as sequenced in a study of blood T cell repertoires in COVID-19. Libraries were prepared by immunoSEQ multiplex PCR; TCRdb keeps only in-frame clonotypes and omits some of them. Here the sample spans around 160,000 clones, around nine tenths being singletons. The sequencing input was peripheral blood. Source of these receptors: a woman in her seventies with COVID-19, enrolled during active disease.

The V call is TRBV4-1, the J call TRBJ1-1; D might be TRBD1 (5 bases). This CDR3 comprises 15 residues. Germline CDR1 and CDR2: MGHRA and YSYEKL. V was cut by 0 bases and J by 4 bases, with 12 bases left in between. This CDR3 is CASSQDPAGGTEAFF. CDR3 nucleotide sequence: TGCGCCAGCAGCCAAGATCCGGCGGGGGGCACTGAAGCTTTCTTT.

The J gene is TRBJ2-7, the V gene TRBV28, with 7 bases lining up with TRBD1. The CDR3 is 14 amino acids. Trimming at V came to 7 bases and at J to 5 bases, leaving 11 bases not matched to a gene. Germline V gene lookup returns CDR1 MDHEN and CDR2 SYDVKM. Here the CDR3 reads CASTPDRTSHEQYF. DNA of the CDR3: TGTGCCAGCACCCCGGACAGGACCTCTCACGAGCAGTACTTC. The entire variable domain, with the rest obtained from reference TRBV28 and TRBJ2-7, is as follows: DVKVTQSSRYLVKRTGEKVFLECVQDMDHENMFWYRQDPGLGLRLIYFSYDVKMKEKGDIPEGYSVSREKKERFSLILESASTNQTSMYLCASTPDRTSHEQYFGPGTRLTVT.

The genes are TRBV5-1 and TRBJ2-3; D is perhaps TRBD1 (6 bases). Germline CDR1 SGHRS, CDR2 YFSETQ. V was trimmed by 0 bases and J by 2 bases, leaving 7 bases between them. This CDR3 has 14 amino acids. As DNA, the CDR3 is TGCGCCAGCAGCTTGGACAGGGTCACAGATACGCAGTATTTT. This translates into CASSLDRVTDTQYF.

The chain is built from TRBV5-4 and TRBJ2-3; weak D call: TRBD2 (6 bases). From germline, CDR1 is SGHNT and CDR2 YYREEE (reference sequence). CDR3 length equals 15 residues. Trimming removed 0 bases from V and 5 bases from J, with 13 bases in between. As DNA, the CDR3 is TGTGCCAGCAGCTTGGTCCCTAGCGTTGGAGATACGCAGTATTTT. Its protein product is CASSLVPSVGDTQYF.

CDR3 sequence reads: CASSFRATGELFF. The DNA for the CDR3 is TGTGCCAGCAGCTTCAGGGCTACCGGGGAGCTGTTTTTT. The chain is built from TRBV11-3 and TRBJ2-2, with D tentatively TRBD1 (5 bases). This CDR3 is 13 amino acids long. Trimming took off 3 bases at V and 5 bases at J, with 7 bases between the two ends. The germline V gene has CDR1 SGHNT and CDR2 YENEEA.

The rearrangement uses TRBV16 and TRBJ2-1; no clear D. Per the germline V gene, CDR1 is KGHSY and CDR2 is FQNENV. V lost 8 bases and J 9 bases, leaving 14 bases between the germline ends. The CDR3 is made up of 12 amino acids. Here the CDR3 reads CASAAKRGEQFF. CDR3 sequence (DNA): TGTGCCAGCGCTGCAAAACGAGGTGAGCAGTTCTTC. Looking up the rest from reference TRBV16 and TRBJ2-1 gives the full variable domain: GEEVAQTPKHLVRGEGQKAKLYCAPIKGHSYVFWYQQVLKNEFKFLISFQNENVFDETGMPKERFSAKCLPNSPCSLEIQATKLEDSAVYFCASAAKRGEQFFGPGTRLTVL.

This clone is a singleton in its sample. V and J are TRBV29-1 and TRBJ2-5, with D perhaps matching TRBD1 (6 bases). Trimming stripped 6 bases from V and 3 bases from J, with 8 bases between. In germline, CDR1 is SQVTM, CDR2 ANQGSEA. This CDR3 contains 11 residues. The CDR3 nucleotides read TGCAGCGTAAACAGGGAAGAGACCCAGTACTTC. Its protein product is CSVNREETQYF. Complete variable domain (other parts from reference TRBV29-1 and TRBJ2-5): SAVISQKPSRDICQRGTSLTIQCQVDSQVTMMFWYRQQPGQSLTLIATANQGSEATYESGFVIDKFPISRPNLTFSTLTVSNMSPEDSSIYLCSVNREETQYFGPGTRLLVL.

The J gene is TRBJ2-5, the V gene TRBV5-4; 7 nucleotides line up with TRBD1. CDR3 size: 13 residues. With V trimmed by 6 bases and J by 4 bases, 6 bases remained unmatched. Germline-derived CDR1 and CDR2 are SGHNT and YYREEE (reference sequence). CDR3 sequence reads: CASIIQGTETQYF. The CDR3 nucleotides are TGTGCCAGCATCATACAGGGGACAGAGACCCAGTACTTC.

The chain has TRBV7-2 and TRBJ1-3; D ambiguous. The CDR3 has 16 residues. Trimming left V 0 bases short and J 2 bases short, with 11 bases between. Germline lookup yields CDR1 SGHTA and CDR2 FQGNSA. The CDR3 region is CASSLARPDPGNTIYF. The CDR3 DNA sequence: TGTGCCAGCAGCTTAGCGAGGCCAGACCCTGGAAACACCATATATTTT.

This clone occurred once. The chain couples TRBV28 to TRBJ2-3, with 11 bases fitting TRBD2. The CDR3 loop spans 16 amino acids. Trimming took 4 bases from V and 2 from J; bases not matched to a gene: 5. Germline V lookup: CDR1 MDHEN, CDR2 SYDVKM. CDR3 DNA sequence: TGTGCCAGCAGTTCCCGACTAGCGGGGTTCACAGATACGCAGTATTTT. Its translation is CASSSRLAGFTDTQYF.

The gene calls are TRBV24-1 and TRBJ2-1; 10 bases fit TRBD1. This CDR3 comprises 17 residues. The V segment lost 7 bases and the J segment 4 bases; nucleotides outside the gene matches: 12. Germline V lookup: CDR1 KGHDR, CDR2 SFDVKD. CDR3 DNA: TGTGCCACCAGAACCCCGGGCCGGGACAGGGGATACAATGAGCAGTTCTTC. Translation gives CATRTPGRDRGYNEQFF.

J is TRBJ2-7 and V is TRBV15; 7 bases agree with TRBD1. The CDR3 is made up of 16 amino acids. J gave up 2 bases and V 2 bases, and 9 bases lay outside the gene matches. Germline lookup yields CDR1 LNHNV and CDR2 YYDKDF (reference sequence). The CDR3 sequence is CATSRFPTTGTYEQYF. The DNA for the CDR3 is TGTGCCACCAGCAGATTTCCGACGACAGGGACCTACGAGCAGTACTTC.

This clone was counted a single time. This chain joins TRBV5-1 and TRBJ2-3; 11 positions match TRBD1. Germline CDR1 is SGHRS and CDR2 is YFSETQ. This CDR3 contains 18 residues. V gave up 5 bases and J gave up 0 bases; unmatched junction bases: 11. For the CDR3, the DNA is TGCGCCAGCAGATCGAGGACAGGGGGCCCCCTTAGCACAGATACGCAGTATTTT. Translated, it gives CASRSRTGGPLSTDTQYF. The full variable domain, with the rest looked up from reference TRBV5-1 and TRBJ2-3, is KAGVTQTPRYLIKTRGQQVTLSCSPISGHRSVSWYQQTPGQGLQFLFEYFSETQRNKGNFPGRFSGRQFSNSRSEMNVSTLELGDSALYLCASRSRTGGPLSTDTQYFGPGTRLTVL.

This rearrangement joins TRBV6-5 to TRBJ2-7; TRBD2 agrees at 7 bases. CDR1 and CDR2 from the germline V gene are MNHEY and SVGAGI. V lost 6 bases to trimming and J lost 0 bases; unmatched junction nucleotides: 8. The CDR3 runs 15 residues. CDR3 bases: TGTGCCAGCAGCTCGAGCGGGGCCAGCTCCTACGAGCAGTACTTC. This codes for CASSSSGASSYEQYF.

The rearrangement uses TRBV3-1 (or the pseudogene TRBV3-2) and TRBJ1-3; D remains unclear. Trimming pared 4 bases from V and 0 bases from J, leaving 10 bases between. The CDR3 extends over 15 amino acids. The germline V gene has CDR1 LGHDT and CDR2 YNNKEL (reference sequence). The CDR3 region is CASSRPTDSGNTIYF. DNA for the CDR3: TGTGCCAGCAGCCGACCTACAGACTCTGGAAACACCATATATTTT.

The chain carries TRBV5-1 and TRBJ2-7; a weak D match, TRBD1 (5 bases). There are 14 residues in the CDR3. V dropped 0 bases and J dropped 3 bases, with 10 bases sitting between them. In germline, CDR1 is SGHRS, CDR2 YFSETQ. CDR3 in DNA: TGCGCCAGCAGCTTGGGATTCGACAGCTACGAGCAGTACTTC. Its protein product is CASSLGFDSYEQYF.

In this sample, this clone turned up once. The gene calls are TRBV30 and TRBJ1-1; TRBD1 aligns across 7 bases. The CDR3 contains 14 residues. The J segment lost 1 base and the V segment lost 4 bases, leaving 6 bases of the junction unmatched. From germline, CDR1 is GTSNPN and CDR2 SVGIG (reference sequence). CDR3 loop: CAWKIQGQNTEAFF. CDR3 bases: TGTGCCTGGAAAATACAGGGGCAGAACACTGAAGCTTTCTTT.

V gene TRBV4-1 combines with J gene TRBJ2-1; no definite D call. The V gene lost 1 base and the J gene lost 7 bases, with 14 bases spanning the gap. CDR1 is MGHRA, CDR2 YSYEKL, per germline. CDR3 size: 15 residues. The CDR3 DNA follows: TGCGCCAGCAGCCAAGTAAGTTCCCAGTCAAATGAGCAGTTCTTC. It yields the protein CASSQVSSQSNEQFF.

J is TRBJ2-5 and V is TRBV30; 8 bases fit TRBD2. Trimming cost V 2 bases and J 1 base; bases outside gene matches: 9. Germline CDR1 GTSNPN, CDR2 SVGIG (reference sequence). The length of the CDR3 is 16 residues. CDR3 residues: CAWSLLAGTTQETQYF. For the CDR3, the DNA is TGTGCCTGGAGTTTATTAGCGGGGACAACCCAAGAGACCCAGTACTTC. Using reference TRBV30 and TRBJ2-5 for the parts outside the CDR3, the full variable domain is SQTIHQWPATLVQPVGSPLSLECTVEGTSNPNLYWYRQAAGRGLQLLFYSVGIGQISSEVPQNLSASRPQDRQFILSSKKLLLSDSGFYLCAWSLLAGTTQETQYFGPGTRLLVL.

The chain employs TRBV2 and TRBJ1-5; D is uncertain. Trimming left V 2 bases short and J 7 bases short, with 12 bases between. CDR3 length: 14 amino acids. Germline assignment: CDR1 SNHLY and CDR2 FYNNEI. The CDR3 DNA follows: TGTGCCAGCAGTGAAATCCGGGGATACCAGCCCCAGCATTTT. This translates into CASSEIRGYQPQHF.

The rearrangement links TRBV30 to TRBJ1-2; the D is unclear. The V and J ends lost 0 bases and 5 bases respectively, with 13 bases between them. The germline V gene has CDR1 GTSNPN and CDR2 SVGIG (reference sequence). The CDR3 is made up of 14 amino acids. CDR3 sequence (DNA): TGTGCCTGGAGTGTAGCGCAAGTAGGATATGGCTACACCTTC. Its protein product is CAWSVAQVGYGYTF. Variable domain in full (rest from reference TRBV30 and TRBJ1-2): SQTIHQWPATLVQPVGSPLSLECTVEGTSNPNLYWYRQAAGRGLQLLFYSVGIGQISSEVPQNLSASRPQDRQFILSSKKLLLSDSGFYLCAWSVAQVGYGYTFGSGTRLTVV.

This chain links TRBV10-3 with TRBJ2-3, with D possibly matching TRBD2 (6 bases). CDR3 size: 15 residues. Trimming took off 0 bases at V and 3 bases at J, with 10 bases between the two ends. Germline CDR1 and CDR2: ENHRY and SYGVKD. CDR3 DNA sequence: TGTGCCATCAGTGAGTCGGAGGGCAGGACAGATACGCAGTATTTT. It yields the protein CAISESEGRTDTQYF.

This sequence joins TRBV5-1 and TRBJ2-2; TRBD2 might be the D (7 bases). V dropped 4 bases and J dropped 0 bases, with 19 bases sitting between them. This CDR3 contains 18 residues. Germline V gene sequence: CDR1 SGHRS, CDR2 YFSETQ. The CDR3 protein is CASSPGGINNANTGELFF. Written as DNA, the CDR3 is TGCGCCAGCAGCCCGGGGGGCATTAATAACGCGAACACCGGGGAGCTGTTTTTT. The variable domain in full, completed from reference TRBV5-1 and TRBJ2-2, reads KAGVTQTPRYLIKTRGQQVTLSCSPISGHRSVSWYQQTPGQGLQFLFEYFSETQRNKGNFPGRFSGRQFSNSRSEMNVSTLELGDSALYLCASSPGGINNANTGELFFGEGSRLTVL.

The sample holds one count of this clone. Germline and junction disagree at one end, which may indicate a read error. The J gene is TRBJ1-5, the V gene TRBV10-3; D not certain. Germline lookup yields CDR1 ENHRY and CDR2 SYGVKD. The CDR3 totals 13 residues. Here the CDR3 reads CAISETENQPQHF. CDR3 sequence (DNA): TGTGCCATCAGTGAGACAGAGAATCAACCCCAGCATTTT.

The rearrangement uses TRBV6-4 and TRBJ2-2; a weak D match, TRBD1 (6 bases). This CDR3 contains 14 residues. Per the germline V gene, CDR1 is MRHNA and CDR2 is SNTAGT. V lost 4 bases, J lost 4 bases, and 10 bases lay in between. CDR3 amino acids: CASSGTGTTGELFF. The CDR3 DNA sequence: TGTGCCAGCAGTGGAACAGGGACCACCGGGGAGCTGTTTTTT.